The 7 T cell receptor beta chains below come from one sample, sequenced in a study of CD8 T cells in Susac syndrome (dated by TCRdb to 2018 to 2020). Library prep was done by the immunoSEQ multiplex PCR assay. RNA was extracted using the RNeasy kit, and roughly 0.5 to 1 microgram was reverse transcribed with random hexamers. TCRdb reanalyzed the raw reads on its own, using fastp at Q25 for trimming and MiXCR for clone calling, and kept in-frame beta chains. When rows share a CDR3 protein, they turn into one entry using the most common DNA and genes. The sample table shows roughly 190,000 distinct CDR3 sequences, and about 95% are seen once. Jointly, the top ten make up approximately 0.098% of the sample. Sequences were obtained from CD4+ T cells from PBMCs. The source is a human donor in good health.

The genes are TRBV19 and TRBJ1-2; no definite D call. V was cut by 3 bases and J by 2 bases, with 10 bases left in between. The CDR3 spans 14 residues. In germline, CDR1 is LNHDA, CDR2 SQIVND (reference sequence). In nucleotides, the CDR3 is TGTGCCAGTAGTATTGGAGACTCAAACTATGGCTACACCTTC. Translating it yields CASSIGDSNYGYTF. Based on the CDR3 plus reference TRBV19 and TRBJ1-2, the full variable domain is DGGITQSPKYLFRKEGQNVTLSCEQNLNHDAMYWYRQDPGQGLRLIYYSQIVNDFQKGDIAEGYSVSREKKESFPLTVTSAQKNPTAFYLCASSIGDSNYGYTFGSGTRLTVV.

The V call is TRBV12-3 or TRBV12-4, the J call TRBJ2-4; D unclear. V lost 5 bases and J 1 base, leaving 12 bases between the germline ends. This CDR3 contains 15 residues. The CDR3 region has the DNA TGTGCCAGCAGTCCGCCGGCGCAGGCCAAAAACATTCAGTACTTC. As protein: CASSPPAQAKNIQYF.

The chain carries TRBV15 and TRBJ1-2; D is ambiguous. V was shortened by 0 bases and J by 2 bases, with 10 bases between the two germline ends. Germline CDR1 and CDR2: LNHNV and YYDKDF (reference sequence). The CDR3 runs 15 residues. The CDR3 spells CATSRESGFNYGYTF. The CDR3 coding sequence is TGTGCCACCAGCAGAGAGTCGGGGTTCAACTATGGCTACACCTTC.

The rearrangement joins TRBV12-3 or TRBV12-4 to TRBJ1-5; 7 bases are a match to TRBD1. CDR3 size: 16 residues. Trimming at V came to 6 bases and at J to 0 bases, leaving 8 bases not matched to a gene. CDR3 sequence reads: CASRMTGSRSNQPQHF. CDR3 DNA sequence: TGTGCCAGCAGGATGACAGGGAGCCGTAGCAATCAGCCCCAGCATTTT.

V is TRBV20-1 and J is TRBJ2-5; tentative D call: TRBD2 (6 bases). Trimming pared 6 bases from V and 4 bases from J, leaving 12 bases between. In germline, CDR1 is DFQATT, CDR2 SNEGSKA (reference sequence). The CDR3 is 12 amino acids. CDR3 sequence: CSAVPGGETQYF. In nucleotides, the CDR3 is TGCAGTGCAGTGCCCGGGGGAGAGACCCAGTACTTC.

This chain uses TRBV19 with TRBJ2-7, with D possibly matching TRBD2 (5 bases). Trimming removed 2 bases from V and 0 bases from J, with 11 bases in between. This CDR3 spans 15 amino acids. Germline CDR1 is LNHDA and CDR2 is SQIVND (reference sequence). The CDR3 sequence: CASSIRPSGSYEQYF. The CDR3 DNA sequence: TGTGCCAGTAGTATACGACCGAGCGGCTCCTACGAGCAGTACTTC.

The genes are TRBV7-9 and TRBJ1-5; D gene ambiguous. This CDR3 comprises 12 residues. The germline CDR1 and CDR2 sequences are SEHNR and FQNEAQ (reference sequence). V lost 0 bases and J lost 6, with 3 bases in between. CDR3 nucleotides: TGTGCCAGCAGCTTAGCCGGTCAGCCCCAGCATTTT. This encodes CASSLAGQPQHF.